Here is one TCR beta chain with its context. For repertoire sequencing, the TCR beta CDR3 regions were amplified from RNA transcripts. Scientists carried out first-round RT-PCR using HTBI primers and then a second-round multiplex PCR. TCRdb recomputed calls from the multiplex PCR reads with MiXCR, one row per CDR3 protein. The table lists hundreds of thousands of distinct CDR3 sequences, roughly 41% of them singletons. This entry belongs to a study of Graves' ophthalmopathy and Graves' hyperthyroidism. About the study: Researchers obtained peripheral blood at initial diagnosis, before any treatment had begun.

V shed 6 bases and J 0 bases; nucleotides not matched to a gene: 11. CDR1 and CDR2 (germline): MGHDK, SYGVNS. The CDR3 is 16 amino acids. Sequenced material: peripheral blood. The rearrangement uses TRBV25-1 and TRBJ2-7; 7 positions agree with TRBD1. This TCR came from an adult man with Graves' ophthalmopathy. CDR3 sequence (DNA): TGTGCCAGCAGCTCACCGGGACAGCGATACTCCTACGAGCAGTACTTC. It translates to CASSSPGQRYSYEQYF.